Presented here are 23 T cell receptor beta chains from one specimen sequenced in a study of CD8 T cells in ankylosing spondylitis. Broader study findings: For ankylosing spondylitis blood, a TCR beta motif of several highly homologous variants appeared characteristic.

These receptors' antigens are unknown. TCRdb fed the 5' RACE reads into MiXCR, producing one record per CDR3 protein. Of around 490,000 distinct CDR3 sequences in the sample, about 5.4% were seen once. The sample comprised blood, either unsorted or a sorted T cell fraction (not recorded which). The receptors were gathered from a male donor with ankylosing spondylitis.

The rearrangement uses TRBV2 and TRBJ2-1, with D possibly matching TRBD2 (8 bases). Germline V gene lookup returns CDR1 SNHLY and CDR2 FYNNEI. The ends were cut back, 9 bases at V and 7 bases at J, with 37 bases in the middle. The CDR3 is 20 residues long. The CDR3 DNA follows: TGTGCCAGTAGACAGACGGGACAGCGTTTGAGGAGCGGGAGATCGAATGAGCAGTTCTTC. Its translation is CASRQTGQRLRSGRSNEQFF.

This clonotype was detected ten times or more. DNA for the CDR3: TGCGCCAGCAGCCCCGGACTACGTGAGGGCCAGCCCCAGCATTTT. Protein: CASSPGLREGQPQHF. This chain uses TRBV5-1 with TRBJ1-5; no reliable D call. The CDR3 length is 15 residues. Germline V gene sequence: CDR1 SGHRS, CDR2 YFSETQ. V was clipped by 4 bases and J by 7 bases, with 18 bases between them. Variable domain in full (rest from reference TRBV5-1 and TRBJ1-5): KAGVTQTPRYLIKTRGQQVTLSCSPISGHRSVSWYQQTPGQGLQFLFEYFSETQRNKGNFPGRFSGRQFSNSRSEMNVSTLELGDSALYLCASSPGLREGQPQHFGDGTRLSIL.

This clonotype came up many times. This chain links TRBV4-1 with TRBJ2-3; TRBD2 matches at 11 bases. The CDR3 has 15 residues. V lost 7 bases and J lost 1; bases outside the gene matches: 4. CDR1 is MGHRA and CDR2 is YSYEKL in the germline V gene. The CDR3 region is CASTQTSGGTDTQYF. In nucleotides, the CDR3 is TGCGCCAGCACCCAGACTAGCGGGGGCACAGATACGCAGTATTTT.

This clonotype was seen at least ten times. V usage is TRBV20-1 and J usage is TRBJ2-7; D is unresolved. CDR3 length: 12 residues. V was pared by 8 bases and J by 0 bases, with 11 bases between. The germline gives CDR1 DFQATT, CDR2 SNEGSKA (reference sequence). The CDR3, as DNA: TGCAGTCGAGCTGTGAGCTCCTACGAGCAGTACTTC. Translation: CSRAVSSYEQYF.

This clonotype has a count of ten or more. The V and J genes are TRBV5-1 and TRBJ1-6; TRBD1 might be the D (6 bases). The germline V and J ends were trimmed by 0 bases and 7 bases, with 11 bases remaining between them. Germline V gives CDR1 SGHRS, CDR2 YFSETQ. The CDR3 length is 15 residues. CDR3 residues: CASSLVGQSNSPLHF. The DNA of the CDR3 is TGCGCCAGCAGCTTGGTAGGACAGTCAAATTCACCCCTCCACTTT.

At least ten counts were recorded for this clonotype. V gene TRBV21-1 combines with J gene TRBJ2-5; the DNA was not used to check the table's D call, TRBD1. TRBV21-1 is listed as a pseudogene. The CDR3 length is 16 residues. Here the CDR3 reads CASSKALGPLQETQYF. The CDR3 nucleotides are TGTGCCAGCAGCAAAGCCCTGGGGCCACTCCAAGAGACCCAGTACTTC.

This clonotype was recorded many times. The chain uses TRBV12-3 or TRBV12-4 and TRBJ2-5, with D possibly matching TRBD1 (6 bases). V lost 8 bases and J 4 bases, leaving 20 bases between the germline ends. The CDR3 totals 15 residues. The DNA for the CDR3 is TGTGCCAGCGGTTCCCCTAGCAGAGGGGGAGAGACCCAGTACTTC. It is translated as CASGSPSRGGETQYF.

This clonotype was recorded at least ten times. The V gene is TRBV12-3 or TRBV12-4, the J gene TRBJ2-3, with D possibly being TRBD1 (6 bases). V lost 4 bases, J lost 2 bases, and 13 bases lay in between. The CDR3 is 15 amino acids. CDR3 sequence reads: CASSSYRVPTDTQYF. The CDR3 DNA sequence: TGTGCCAGCAGTTCATACAGGGTTCCCACAGATACGCAGTATTTT.

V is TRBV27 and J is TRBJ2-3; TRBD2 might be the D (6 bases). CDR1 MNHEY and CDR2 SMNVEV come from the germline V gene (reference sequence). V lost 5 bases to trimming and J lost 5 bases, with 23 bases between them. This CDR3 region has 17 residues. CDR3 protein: CASSRLPGLRLVDTQYF. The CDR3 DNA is TGTGCCAGCAGTCGCCTTCCGGGACTCCGGCTGGTAGATACGCAGTATTTT.

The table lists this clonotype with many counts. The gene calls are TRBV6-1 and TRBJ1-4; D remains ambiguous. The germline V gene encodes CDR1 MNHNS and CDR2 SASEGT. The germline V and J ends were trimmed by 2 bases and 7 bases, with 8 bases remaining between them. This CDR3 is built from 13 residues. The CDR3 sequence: CASSEIIGEKLFF. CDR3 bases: TGTGCCAGCAGTGAAATAATCGGTGAAAAACTGTTTTTT.

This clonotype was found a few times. The CDR3 is CASSQLGGLYNEQFF. The CDR3 DNA follows: TGTGCCAGCAGCCAACTGGGTGGCCTATACAATGAGCAGTTCTTC. This chain uses TRBV11-2 with TRBJ2-1; D is unresolved. Germline CDR1 SGHAT, CDR2 FQNNGV. The CDR3 consists of 15 residues. V was trimmed by 5 bases and J by 4 bases, leaving 15 bases between them.

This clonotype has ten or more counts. The CDR3 DNA follows: TGTGCCACCTCAAAAGCGGGCGGCTCCTACGAGCAGTACTTC. It yields the protein CATSKAGGSYEQYF. The V and J genes are TRBV6-2 or TRBV6-3 and TRBJ2-7; a weak D match, TRBD2 (6 bases). Germline CDR1 reads MNHEY; CDR2 reads SVGEGT. This CDR3 has 14 amino acids. Trimming shortened V by 10 bases and J by 0 bases, and 16 bases separated the two germline ends.

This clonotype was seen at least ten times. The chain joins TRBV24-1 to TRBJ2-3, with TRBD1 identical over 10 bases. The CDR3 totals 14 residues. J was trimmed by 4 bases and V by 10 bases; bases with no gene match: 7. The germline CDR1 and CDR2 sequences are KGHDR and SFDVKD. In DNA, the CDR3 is TGTGCCACACGTGGACAGGGGGAGGCAGATACGCAGTATTTT. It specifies CATRGQGEADTQYF.

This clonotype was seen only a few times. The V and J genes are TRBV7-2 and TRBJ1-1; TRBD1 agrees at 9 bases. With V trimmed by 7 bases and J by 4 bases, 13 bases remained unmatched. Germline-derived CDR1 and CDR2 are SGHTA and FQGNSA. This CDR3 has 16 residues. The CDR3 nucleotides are TGTGCCAGCACCTTTGGGACAGGGTTTCGAGGCACTGAAGCTTTCTTT. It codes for CASTFGTGFRGTEAFF.

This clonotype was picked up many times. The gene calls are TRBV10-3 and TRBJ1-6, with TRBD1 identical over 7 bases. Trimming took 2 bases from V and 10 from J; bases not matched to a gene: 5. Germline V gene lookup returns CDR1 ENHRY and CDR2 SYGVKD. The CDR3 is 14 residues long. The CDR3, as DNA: TGTGCCATCAGTGAGGACAGGGAAGGGTCACCCCTCCACTTT. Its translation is CAISEDREGSPLHF.

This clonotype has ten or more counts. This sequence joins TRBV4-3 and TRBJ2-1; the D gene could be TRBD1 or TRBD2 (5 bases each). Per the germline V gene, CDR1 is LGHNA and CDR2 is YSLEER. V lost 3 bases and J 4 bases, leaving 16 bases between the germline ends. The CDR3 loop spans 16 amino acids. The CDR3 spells CASSQHNWGPYNEQFF. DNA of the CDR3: TGCGCCAGCAGCCAGCATAATTGGGGACCATACAATGAGCAGTTCTTC.

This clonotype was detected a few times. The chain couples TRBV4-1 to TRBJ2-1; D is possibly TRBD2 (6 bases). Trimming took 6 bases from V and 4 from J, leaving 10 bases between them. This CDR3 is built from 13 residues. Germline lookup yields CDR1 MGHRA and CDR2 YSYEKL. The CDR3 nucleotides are TGCGCCAGCAGGCAGGGACTGTACAATGAGCAGTTCTTC. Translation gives CASRQGLYNEQFF.

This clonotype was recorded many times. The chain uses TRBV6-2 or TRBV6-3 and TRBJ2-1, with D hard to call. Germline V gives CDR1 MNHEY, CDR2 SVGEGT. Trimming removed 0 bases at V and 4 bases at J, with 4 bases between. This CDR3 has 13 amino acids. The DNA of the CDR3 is TGTGCCAGCAGTTACTCGCGGTACAATGAGCAGTTCTTC. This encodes CASSYSRYNEQFF.

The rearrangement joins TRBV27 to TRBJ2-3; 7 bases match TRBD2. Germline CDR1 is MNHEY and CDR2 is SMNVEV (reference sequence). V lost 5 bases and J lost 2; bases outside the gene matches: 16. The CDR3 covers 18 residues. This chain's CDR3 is CASSNPSRDYGNTDTQYF. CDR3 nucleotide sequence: TGTGCCAGCAGTAACCCAAGCCGGGACTATGGAAACACAGATACGCAGTATTTT.

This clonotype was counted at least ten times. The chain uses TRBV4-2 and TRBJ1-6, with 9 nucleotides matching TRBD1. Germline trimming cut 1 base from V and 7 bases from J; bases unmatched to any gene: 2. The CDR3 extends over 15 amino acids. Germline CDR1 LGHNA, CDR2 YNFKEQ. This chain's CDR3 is CASSQGTGVNSPLHF. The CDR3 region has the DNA TGTGCCAGCAGCCAAGGGACAGGGGTCAATTCACCCCTCCACTTT.

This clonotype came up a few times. The DNA of the CDR3 is TGTGCCAGCAGCTTAGAGGGTCTAGCGCCCAATGAGCAGTTCTTC. Amino acid sequence: CASSLEGLAPNEQFF. This sequence joins TRBV7-2 and TRBJ2-1, with a weak D call TRBD2 (6 bases). The ends were cut back, 1 base at V and 6 bases at J, with 13 bases in the middle. Germline assignment: CDR1 SGHTA and CDR2 FQGNSA. The CDR3 totals 15 residues.

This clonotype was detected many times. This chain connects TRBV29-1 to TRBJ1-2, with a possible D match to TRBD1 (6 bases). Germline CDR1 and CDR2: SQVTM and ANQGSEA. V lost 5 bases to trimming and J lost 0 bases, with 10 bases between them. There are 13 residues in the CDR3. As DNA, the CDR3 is TGCAGCGTTACCGGGACAACTAACTATGGCTACACCTTC. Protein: CSVTGTTNYGYTF.

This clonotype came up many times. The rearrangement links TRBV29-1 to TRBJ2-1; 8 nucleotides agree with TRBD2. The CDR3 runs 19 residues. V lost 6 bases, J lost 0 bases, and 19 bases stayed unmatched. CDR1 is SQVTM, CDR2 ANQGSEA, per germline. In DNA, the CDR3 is TGCAGCGTCACAATTATCGGGACTAGTCAGGATAGCTCCTACAATGAGCAGTTCTTC. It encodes CSVTIIGTSQDSSYNEQFF.